Listed below are T cell receptor beta chains from one sample, sequenced in a study of cytomegalovirus exposure and HLA in healthy donors. Clones were sequenced by immunoSEQ multiplex PCR, and TCRdb holds only the in-frame ones, with some missing. Seen here are 150,000 to 200,000 clones, about three quarters observed once, and the top ten hold 6.3%. Sequenced input: PBMCs. These receptors originate from a man aged 35 to 55 in good health and CMV-seropositive. CDR3s include the opening cysteine and the closing phenylalanine or tryptophan. D genes are given only for firm matches. Expanded clones are given a class, and other clones once, few, many or no size at all.

J gene: TRBJ1-6
CDR3 length: 16
clone size: .
D gene: .
V gene: TRBV6-6
CDR3 DNA: TGTGCCAGCAGTTACCCCGCAGGGTCATACAATTCACCCCTCCACTTT
CDR3 protein: CASSYPAGSYNSPLHF

J gene: TRBJ2-1
CDR3 length: 15
clone size: .
D gene: .
V gene: TRBV5-1
CDR3 DNA: TGCGCCAGCAACCCCCAAGAGCCGGGACAAGAAAAGCAGTTCTTC
CDR3 protein: CASNPQEPGQEKQFF

J gene: TRBJ2-7
CDR3 length: 15
clone size: .
D gene: .
V gene: TRBV5-4
CDR3 DNA: TGTGCCAGCAGCAATAGAAGGGCCGGGGGCTACGAGCAGTACTTC
CDR3 protein: CASSNRRAGGYEQYF

J gene: TRBJ2-5
CDR3 length: 15
clone size: .
D gene: TRBD1
V gene: TRBV5-1
CDR3 DNA: TGCGCCAGCAGCCTCATACCGGGACAGGGCGAGACCCAGTACTTC
CDR3 protein: CASSLIPGQGETQYF

J gene: TRBJ1-1
CDR3 length: 17
clone size: once
D gene: .
V gene: TRBV10-3
CDR3 DNA: TGTGCCATCAGTTACACGAAAAATGGGGGCCCGAACACTGAAGCTTTCTTT
CDR3 protein: CAISYTKNGGPNTEAFF

J gene: TRBJ1-5
CDR3 length: 14
clone size: few
D gene: .
V gene: TRBV5-5
CDR3 DNA: TGTGCCAGCAGCTTTGCACAGGGCGACCAGCCCCAGCATTTT
CDR3 protein: CASSFAQGDQPQHF

J gene: TRBJ1-2
CDR3 length: 14
clone size: few
D gene: .
V gene: TRBV7-9
CDR3 DNA: TGTGCCAGCAGCCCCGAGGGTGCTAACTATGGCTACACCTTC
CDR3 protein: CASSPEGANYGYTF

J gene: TRBJ1-2
CDR3 length: 15
clone size: few
D gene: TRBD1
V gene: TRBV6-4
CDR3 DNA: TGTGCCAGCAGTGACGAATCGTCAGGGGGATTAGGCTACACCTTC
CDR3 protein: CASSDESSGGLGYTF

J gene: TRBJ1-2
CDR3 length: 12
clone size: .
D gene: .
V gene: TRBV30
CDR3 DNA: TGTGCCTGGAGTGATCAGGGGCTTGGCTACACCTTC
CDR3 protein: CAWSDQGLGYTF

J gene: TRBJ1-4
CDR3 length: 15
clone size: .
D gene: TRBD1
V gene: TRBV5-1
CDR3 DNA: TGCGCCAGCAGCAGAACGGGACAGGGGCATGAAAAACTGTTTTTT
CDR3 protein: CASSRTGQGHEKLFF

J gene: TRBJ2-5
CDR3 length: 15
clone size: .
D gene: .
V gene: TRBV30
CDR3 DNA: TGTGCCTGGAGTCTCGGGGTTCGGGTGGAAGAGACCCAGTACTTC
CDR3 protein: CAWSLGVRVEETQYF

J gene: TRBJ2-7
CDR3 length: 16
clone size: few
D gene: TRBD1
V gene: TRBV18
CDR3 DNA: TGTGCCAGCTCACCTTCGGACAGGGGGGAGACGGGAGAGCAGTACTTC
CDR3 protein: CASSPSDRGETGEQYF

J gene: TRBJ1-2
CDR3 length: 14
clone size: .
D gene: TRBD1
V gene: TRBV9
CDR3 DNA: TGTGCCAGCAGCAAAACAGGGGCGAACTATGGCTACACCTTC
CDR3 protein: CASSKTGANYGYTF

J gene: TRBJ2-2
CDR3 length: 15
clone size: .
D gene: TRBD1
V gene: TRBV5-6
CDR3 DNA: TGTGCCAGCAGACTCCGGACAGGGCGGGCCGGGGAGCTGTTTTTT
CDR3 protein: CASRLRTGRAGELFF

J gene: TRBJ2-2
CDR3 length: 18
clone size: .
D gene: TRBD2
V gene: TRBV5-1
CDR3 DNA: TGCGCCAGCAGCTTGGGTCTAGCGGGGGTCGCGAACACCGGGGAGCTGTTTTTT
CDR3 protein: CASSLGLAGVANTGELFF

J gene: TRBJ2-7
CDR3 length: 15
clone size: .
D gene: TRBD2
V gene: TRBV5-1
CDR3 DNA: TGCGCCAGCAGCTCTGGACTAGCGGTCTCCTACGAGCAGTACTTC
CDR3 protein: CASSSGLAVSYEQYF

J gene: TRBJ2-5
CDR3 length: 14
clone size: once
D gene: .
V gene: TRBV5-1
CDR3 DNA: TGCGCCAGCAGCTTGGATGCGGTGCAAGAGGCCCAGTACTTC
CDR3 protein: CASSLDAVQEAQYF

J gene: TRBJ1-3
CDR3 length: 18
clone size: .
D gene: .
V gene: TRBV7-8
CDR3 DNA: TGTGCCAGCAGCTTACAACCAAGGGGCCCGAACTCTGGAAACACCATATATTTT
CDR3 protein: CASSLQPRGPNSGNTIYF

J gene: TRBJ2-5
CDR3 length: 16
clone size: once
D gene: .
V gene: TRBV5-1
CDR3 DNA: TGCGCCAGCAGCTTGGCCGCCGTGAGGTCACAAGAGACCCAGTACTTC
CDR3 protein: CASSLAAVRSQETQYF

J gene: TRBJ2-5
CDR3 length: 14
clone size: .
D gene: .
V gene: TRBV6-1
CDR3 DNA: TGTGCCAGCAGTACAGGGATGACGGAAGAGACCCAGTACTTC
CDR3 protein: CASSTGMTEETQYF

J gene: TRBJ2-3
CDR3 length: 15
clone size: .
D gene: TRBD2
V gene: TRBV27
CDR3 DNA: TGTGCCAGCAGCAGACTAGCGGGAAACACAGATACGCAGTATTTT
CDR3 protein: CASSRLAGNTDTQYF

J gene: TRBJ1-3
CDR3 length: 16
clone size: .
D gene: .
V gene: TRBV11-2
CDR3 DNA: TGTGCCAGCAGCTTAGATGGAGGCAGGATCGGAAACACCATATATTTT
CDR3 protein: CASSLDGGRIGNTIYF

J gene: TRBJ2-7
CDR3 length: 16
clone size: .
D gene: TRBD1
V gene: TRBV7-6
CDR3 DNA: TGTGCCAGCAGCCTTTCGCGGACAGGGGCTTTTGGCGAGCAGTACTTC
CDR3 protein: CASSLSRTGAFGEQYF